Described below is a single T cell receptor beta chain sequence and its context. In the PCR, 60 Vbeta and 13 Jbeta primers were used. Sequenced by immunoSEQ multiplex PCR; TCRdb stores in-frame clones only, minus some. The sample contains some 180,000 clones, more than 75% of which appear only once. The CDR3 has 14 amino acids. Trimming left V 2 bases short and J 7 bases short, with 12 bases between. CDR1 and CDR2 (germline): SNHLY, FYNNEI. This entry comes from a study of cytomegalovirus exposure and HLA in healthy donors. The source material was PBMCs. This sequence originates from a woman aged 30 to 39 in good health and CMV-seropositive. The rearrangement joins TRBV2 to TRBJ2-1; D gene uncertain. CDR3 amino acids: CASSELRLGNEQFF. Here the CDR3 DNA reads TGTGCCAGCAGTGAACTCAGGCTTGGGAATGAGCAGTTCTTC.